Following are 16 T cell receptor beta chains from one sample sequenced in a study of cytomegalovirus exposure and HLA in healthy donors. It was with 60 Vbeta and 13 Jbeta primers that the PCR ran. Using immunoSEQ multiplex PCR, the repertoire was profiled, and TCRdb retains in-frame clones only, with some absent. The sample lists some 120,000 clones, approximately 17% occurring once. The specimen sequenced was PBMCs. The receptors shown here come from a female donor in good health and CMV-seropositive.

The gene calls are TRBV2 and TRBJ1-2, with a weak D call TRBD1 (6 bases). Germline V gene lookup returns CDR1 SNHLY and CDR2 FYNNEI. V gave up 5 bases and J gave up 4 bases, with 14 bases separating them. The CDR3 extends over 14 amino acids. The CDR3 DNA is TGTGCCAGCAGTAGTACAGGGAGCGTCTATGGCTACACCTTC. Translation gives CASSSTGSVYGYTF.

This clone was seen a handful of times. The chain employs TRBV12-5 and TRBJ2-1; possible D gene TRBD1, 6 bases. Per the germline V gene, CDR1 is LGHNT and CDR2 is FRNRAP. The CDR3 covers 18 residues. V was cut by 1 base and J by 2 bases, with 18 bases left in between. The CDR3 bases are TGTGCTAGTGGTTTGGGGATCAGGGGAAGGGGAACCTACAATGAGCAGTTCTTC. This translates into CASGLGIRGRGTYNEQFF.

CDR3 nucleotide sequence: TGTGCCAGCAGTGGGACAGGGCACGGGGAGCTGTTTTTT. Protein: CASSGTGHGELFF. V gene TRBV2 combines with J gene TRBJ2-2; 8 bases are a match to TRBD1. The germline gives CDR1 SNHLY, CDR2 FYNNEI. This CDR3 has 13 amino acids. V trimming: 4 bases; J trimming: 7 bases; junction bases outside the gene matches: 2.

The chain combines TRBV10-1 with TRBJ1-1; no clear D. Germline CDR1 and CDR2: WNHNN and SYGVQD (reference sequence). This CDR3 is built from 13 residues. V was trimmed by 0 bases and J by 10 bases, leaving 12 bases between them. The CDR3 protein is CASSESWPGRAFF. The CDR3 DNA follows: TGCGCCAGCAGTGAGTCCTGGCCAGGTCGAGCTTTCTTT.

This clone was observed a handful of times. The chain couples TRBV6-5 to TRBJ2-7; 7 bases fit TRBD1. Germline CDR1 is MNHEY and CDR2 is SVGAGI. The CDR3 length is 14 residues. The J segment lost 0 bases and the V segment lost 5 bases, leaving 4 bases of the junction unmatched. For the CDR3, the DNA is TGTGCCAGCAGTAGCCGGGACAGCTCCTACGAGCAGTACTTC. Translated: CASSSRDSSYEQYF.

This clone occurred a few times. The V and J genes are TRBV27 and TRBJ2-5; possibly TRBD2 for D (5 bases). The CDR3 length is 14 residues. Trimming took off 2 bases at V and 2 bases at J, with 9 bases between the two ends. The germline CDR1 and CDR2 sequences are MNHEY and SMNVEV (reference sequence). The CDR3 coding sequence is TGTGCCAGCAGTTTAGGAGGCTTACAAGAGACCCAGTACTTC. Translating gives CASSLGGLQETQYF.

The chain links TRBV6-6 to TRBJ1-2; tentatively, D is TRBD1 (5 bases). V lost 10 bases to trimming and J lost 1 base, with 16 bases between them. This CDR3 is 14 amino acids long. Germline lookup yields CDR1 MNHNY and CDR2 SVGAGI (reference sequence). CDR3 residues: CATEQVSFNYGYTF. Here the CDR3 DNA reads TGTGCCACCGAACAGGTCTCGTTTAACTATGGCTACACCTTC.

V gene TRBV13 combines with J gene TRBJ2-2; no reliable D call. The V and J ends lost 4 bases and 0 bases respectively, with 6 bases between them. The length of the CDR3 is 14 residues. The germline gives CDR1 PRHDT, CDR2 FYEKMQ (reference sequence). CDR3 nucleotides: TGTGCCAGCAGCTCGACTTCGAACACCGGGGAGCTGTTTTTT. It encodes CASSSTSNTGELFF.

V usage is TRBV13 and J usage is TRBJ2-5; 14 positions match TRBD2. After removal of 4 bases from V and 5 bases from J, the junction contained 15 bases not matched to a gene. The V gene's germline CDR1 is PRHDT and CDR2 FYEKMQ (reference sequence). CDR3 size: 19 residues. CDR3 sequence reads: CASSWGLAGVPRLRETQYF. The DNA for the CDR3 is TGTGCCAGCAGCTGGGGACTAGCGGGAGTACCGCGTTTGAGGGAGACCCAGTACTTC.

The genes are TRBV29-1 and TRBJ1-4; D possibly corresponds to TRBD1 (5 bases). This CDR3 is 14 amino acids long. The germline gives CDR1 SQVTM, CDR2 ANQGSEA. V was pared by 7 bases and J by 8 bases, with 20 bases between. In DNA form, the CDR3 reads TGCAGCGGCTCTACAGGCAACGCAAGGGAAAAACTGTTTTTT. This translates into CSGSTGNAREKLFF.

The rearrangement links TRBV7-2 to TRBJ2-3; D call uncertain. The germline V gene has CDR1 SGHTA and CDR2 FQGNSA. This CDR3 comprises 14 residues. The ends were cut back, 1 base at V and 1 base at J, with 6 bases in the middle. The CDR3 is CASSLVRGTDTQYF. In DNA, the CDR3 is TGTGCCAGCAGCTTAGTCCGGGGCACAGATACGCAGTATTTT.

This clone was observed a few times. V and J are TRBV6-1 and TRBJ2-7, with D possibly being TRBD1 (5 bases). Trimming left V 6 bases short and J 5 bases short, with 8 bases between. The CDR3 spans 11 residues. In germline, CDR1 is MNHNS, CDR2 SASEGT. The CDR3 nucleotides are TGTGCCAGCAGGCAGGGCCACGAGCAGTACTTC. It encodes CASRQGHEQYF.

The chain has TRBV7-2 and TRBJ2-7; D gene uncertain. Germline V gives CDR1 SGHTA, CDR2 FQGNSA. V lost 0 bases and J lost 6, with 6 bases in between. CDR3 length equals 12 residues. The CDR3 loop reads CASSLAVREQYF. CDR3 coding DNA: TGTGCCAGCAGCTTAGCGGTGCGCGAGCAGTACTTC.

The J gene is TRBJ2-1, the V gene TRBV2, with 8 bases fitting TRBD2. Germline V CDR1 and CDR2: SNHLY, FYNNEI. The CDR3 is 16 residues long. V dropped 2 bases and J dropped 0; count of bases not matched to a gene: 3. The CDR3 spells CASSESGGSSYNEQFF. CDR3 DNA sequence: TGTGCCAGCAGTGAAAGCGGGGGAAGCTCCTACAATGAGCAGTTCTTC. The variable domain in full, completed from reference TRBV2 and TRBJ2-1, reads EPEVTQTPSHQVTQMGQEVILRCVPISNHLYFYWYRQILGQKVEFLVSFYNNEISEKSEIFDDQFSVERPDGSNFTLKIRSTKLEDSAMYFCASSESGGSSYNEQFFGPGTRLTVL.

CDR3 sequence: CASSPLGSGIHNEQFF. The CDR3 DNA sequence: TGTGCCAGCAGCCCCCTCGGTAGCGGGATCCACAATGAGCAGTTCTTC. J is TRBJ2-1 and V is TRBV7-6; 8 bases fit TRBD2. The V gene's germline CDR1 is SGHVS and CDR2 FNYEAQ. V shed 5 bases, J shed 5 bases, and the junction held 11 bases outside the gene matches. This CDR3 has 16 amino acids.

The V gene is TRBV6-1, the J gene TRBJ2-1, with 14 bases fitting TRBD2. Germline V gene data show CDR1 as MNHNS and CDR2 as SASEGT. With 3 bases clipped from V and 8 bases from J, the junction kept 9 bases outside the gene matches. This CDR3 region has 17 residues. The CDR3 nucleotides read TGTGCCAGCAGTGAGATAGGACTAGCGGGAGGTGAGGATGAGCAGTTCTTC. It specifies CASSEIGLAGGEDEQFF.